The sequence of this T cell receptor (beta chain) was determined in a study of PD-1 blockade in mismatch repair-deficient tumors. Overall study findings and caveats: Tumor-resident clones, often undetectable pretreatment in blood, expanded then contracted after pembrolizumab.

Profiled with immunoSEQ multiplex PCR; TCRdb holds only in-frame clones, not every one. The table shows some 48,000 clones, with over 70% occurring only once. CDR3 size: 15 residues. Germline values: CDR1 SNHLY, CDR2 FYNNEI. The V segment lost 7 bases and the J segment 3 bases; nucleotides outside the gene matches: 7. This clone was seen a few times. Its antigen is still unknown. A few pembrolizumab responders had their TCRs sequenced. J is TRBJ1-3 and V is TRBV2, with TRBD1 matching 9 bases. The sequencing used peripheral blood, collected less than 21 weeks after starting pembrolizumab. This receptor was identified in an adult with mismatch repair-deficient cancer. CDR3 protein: CASTGDRVNGNTIYF. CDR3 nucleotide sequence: TGTGCCAGCACCGGGGACAGGGTAAATGGAAACACCATATATTTT.